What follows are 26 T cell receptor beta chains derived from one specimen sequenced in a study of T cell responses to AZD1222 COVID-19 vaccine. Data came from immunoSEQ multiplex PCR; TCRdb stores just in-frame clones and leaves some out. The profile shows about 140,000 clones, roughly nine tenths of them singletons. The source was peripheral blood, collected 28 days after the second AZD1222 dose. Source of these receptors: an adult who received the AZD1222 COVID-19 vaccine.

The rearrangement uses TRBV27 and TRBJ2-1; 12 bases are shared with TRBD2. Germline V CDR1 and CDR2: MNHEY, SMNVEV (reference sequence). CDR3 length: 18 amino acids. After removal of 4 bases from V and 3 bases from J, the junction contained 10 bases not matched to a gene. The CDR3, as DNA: TGTGCCAGCAGTTCCGGGACTAGCGGGCGTCATAACTACAATGAGCAGTTCTTC. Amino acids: CASSSGTSGRHNYNEQFF.

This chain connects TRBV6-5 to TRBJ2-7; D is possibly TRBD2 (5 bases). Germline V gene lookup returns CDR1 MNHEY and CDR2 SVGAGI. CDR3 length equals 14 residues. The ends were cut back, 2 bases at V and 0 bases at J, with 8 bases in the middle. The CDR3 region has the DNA TGTGCCAGCAGTTACGAGCGGAGCTCCTACGAGCAGTACTTC. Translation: CASSYERSSYEQYF.

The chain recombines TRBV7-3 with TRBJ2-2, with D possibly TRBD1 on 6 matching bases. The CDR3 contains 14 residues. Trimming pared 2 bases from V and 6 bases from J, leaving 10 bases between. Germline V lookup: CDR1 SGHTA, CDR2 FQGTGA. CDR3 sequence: CASSLRQGPGELFF. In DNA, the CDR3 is TGTGCCAGCAGCTTACGCCAGGGGCCCGGGGAGCTGTTTTTT.

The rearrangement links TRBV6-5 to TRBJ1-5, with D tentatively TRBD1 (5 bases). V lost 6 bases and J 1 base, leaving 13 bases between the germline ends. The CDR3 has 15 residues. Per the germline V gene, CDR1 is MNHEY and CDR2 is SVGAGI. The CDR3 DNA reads TGTGCCAGCAGAGGCCTCAGGGAAAGCAATCAGCCCCAGCATTTT. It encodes CASRGLRESNQPQHF.

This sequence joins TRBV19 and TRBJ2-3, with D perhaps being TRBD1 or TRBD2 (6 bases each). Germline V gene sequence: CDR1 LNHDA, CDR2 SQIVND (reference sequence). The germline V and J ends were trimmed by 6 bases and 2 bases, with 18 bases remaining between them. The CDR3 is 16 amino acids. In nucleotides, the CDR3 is TGTGCCAGTAGCCTTAGGGGGGCTGCGACCACAGATACGCAGTATTTT. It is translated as CASSLRGAATTDTQYF.

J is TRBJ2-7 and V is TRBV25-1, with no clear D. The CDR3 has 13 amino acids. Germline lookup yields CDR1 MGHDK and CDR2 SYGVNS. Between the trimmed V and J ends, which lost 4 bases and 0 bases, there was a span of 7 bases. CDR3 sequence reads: CASSVTDSYEQYF. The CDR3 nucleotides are TGTGCCAGCAGTGTAACAGACTCCTACGAGCAGTACTTC.

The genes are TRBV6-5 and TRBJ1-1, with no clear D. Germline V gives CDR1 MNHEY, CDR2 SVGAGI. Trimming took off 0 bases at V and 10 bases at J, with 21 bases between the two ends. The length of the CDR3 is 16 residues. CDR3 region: CASSYSTVTWVDRAFF. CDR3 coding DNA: TGTGCCAGCAGTTACTCCACCGTTACGTGGGTAGATCGAGCTTTCTTT.

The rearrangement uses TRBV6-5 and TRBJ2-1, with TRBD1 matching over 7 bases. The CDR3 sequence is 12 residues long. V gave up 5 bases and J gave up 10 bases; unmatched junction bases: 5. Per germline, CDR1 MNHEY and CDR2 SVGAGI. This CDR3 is CASSRQGREQFF. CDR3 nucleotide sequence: TGTGCCAGCAGTAGACAGGGTCGGGAGCAGTTCTTC.

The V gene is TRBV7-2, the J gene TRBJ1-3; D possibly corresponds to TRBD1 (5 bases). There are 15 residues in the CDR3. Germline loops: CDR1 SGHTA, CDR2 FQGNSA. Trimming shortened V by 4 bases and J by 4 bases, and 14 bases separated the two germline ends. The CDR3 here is CASSSYRQGGNTIYF. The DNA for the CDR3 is TGTGCCAGCAGCTCCTACCGGCAGGGCGGAAACACCATATATTTT. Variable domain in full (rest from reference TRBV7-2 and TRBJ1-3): GAGVSQSPSNKVTEKGKDVELRCDPISGHTALYWYRQSLGQGLEFLIYFQGNSAPDKSGLPSDRFSAERTGGSVSTLTIQRTQQEDSAVYLCASSSYRQGGNTIYFGEGSWLTVV.

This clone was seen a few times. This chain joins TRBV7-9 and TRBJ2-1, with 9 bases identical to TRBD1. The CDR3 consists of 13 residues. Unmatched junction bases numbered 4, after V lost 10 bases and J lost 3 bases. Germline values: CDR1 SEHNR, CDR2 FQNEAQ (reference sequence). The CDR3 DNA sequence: TGTGCCACGGACAGGGGTCTCTACAATGAGCAGTTCTTC. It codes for CATDRGLYNEQFF.

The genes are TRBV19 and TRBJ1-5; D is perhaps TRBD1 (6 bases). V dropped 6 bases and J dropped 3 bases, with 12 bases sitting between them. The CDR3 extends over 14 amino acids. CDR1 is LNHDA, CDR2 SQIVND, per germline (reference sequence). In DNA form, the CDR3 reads TGTGCCAGTAGCAGGGGTTACGACAATCAGCCCCAGCATTTT. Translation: CASSRGYDNQPQHF.

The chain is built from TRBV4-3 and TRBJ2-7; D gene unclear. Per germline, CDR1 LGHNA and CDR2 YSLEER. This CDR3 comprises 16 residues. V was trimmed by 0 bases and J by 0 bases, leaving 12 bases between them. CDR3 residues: CASSQDFPDYSYEQYF. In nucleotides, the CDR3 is TGCGCCAGCAGCCAAGATTTTCCAGATTACTCCTACGAGCAGTACTTC.

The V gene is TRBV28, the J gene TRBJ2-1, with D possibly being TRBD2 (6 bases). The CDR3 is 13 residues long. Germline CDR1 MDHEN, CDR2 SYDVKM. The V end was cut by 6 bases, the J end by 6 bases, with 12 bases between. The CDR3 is CASRPGGGNEQFF. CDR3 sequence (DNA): TGTGCCAGCAGGCCCGGGGGAGGCAATGAGCAGTTCTTC. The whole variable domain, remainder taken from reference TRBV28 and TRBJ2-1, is DVKVTQSSRYLVKRTGEKVFLECVQDMDHENMFWYRQDPGLGLRLIYFSYDVKMKEKGDIPEGYSVSREKKERFSLILESASTNQTSMYLCASRPGGGNEQFFGPGTRLTVL.

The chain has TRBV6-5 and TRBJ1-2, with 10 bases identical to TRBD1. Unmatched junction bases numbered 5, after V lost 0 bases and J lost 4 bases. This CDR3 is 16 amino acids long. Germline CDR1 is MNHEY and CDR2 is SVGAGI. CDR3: CASSYSETGGGYGYTF. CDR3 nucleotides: TGTGCCAGCAGTTACTCGGAGACAGGGGGCGGCTATGGCTACACCTTC.

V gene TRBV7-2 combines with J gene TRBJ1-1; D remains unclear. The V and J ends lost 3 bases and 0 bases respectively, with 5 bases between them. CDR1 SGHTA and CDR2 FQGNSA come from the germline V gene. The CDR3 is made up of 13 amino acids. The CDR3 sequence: CASSLTVNTEAFF. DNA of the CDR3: TGTGCCAGCAGCTTGACGGTGAACACTGAAGCTTTCTTT.

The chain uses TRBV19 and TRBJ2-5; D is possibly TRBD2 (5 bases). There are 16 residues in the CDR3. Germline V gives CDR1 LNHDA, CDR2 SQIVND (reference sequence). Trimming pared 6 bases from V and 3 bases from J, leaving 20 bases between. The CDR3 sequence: CASSNRLQDFKETQYF. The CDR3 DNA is TGTGCCAGTAGCAACCGCCTCCAGGACTTCAAAGAGACCCAGTACTTC.

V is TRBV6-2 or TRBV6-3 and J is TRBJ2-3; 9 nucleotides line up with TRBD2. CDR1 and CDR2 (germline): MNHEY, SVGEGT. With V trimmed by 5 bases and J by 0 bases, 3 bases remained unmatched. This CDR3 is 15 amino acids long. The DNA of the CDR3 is TGTGCCAGCAGTGTAGCGGGGGTAAGCACAGATACGCAGTATTTT. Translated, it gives CASSVAGVSTDTQYF.

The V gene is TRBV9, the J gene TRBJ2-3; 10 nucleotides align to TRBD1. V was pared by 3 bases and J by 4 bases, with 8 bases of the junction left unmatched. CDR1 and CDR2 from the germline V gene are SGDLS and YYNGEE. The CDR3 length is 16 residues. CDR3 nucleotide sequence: TGTGCCAGCAGCGCCCCCGGGACAGGGGTTTCAGATACGCAGTATTTT. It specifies CASSAPGTGVSDTQYF.

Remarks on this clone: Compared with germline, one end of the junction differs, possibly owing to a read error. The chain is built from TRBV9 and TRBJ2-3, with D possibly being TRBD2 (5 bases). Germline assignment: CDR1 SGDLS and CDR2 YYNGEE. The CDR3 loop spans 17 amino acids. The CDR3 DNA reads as TGTGCCAGCAGCGTAGATTTCCGGACTTTACACACAAATACGCAGTATTTT. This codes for CASSVDFRTLHTNTQYF.

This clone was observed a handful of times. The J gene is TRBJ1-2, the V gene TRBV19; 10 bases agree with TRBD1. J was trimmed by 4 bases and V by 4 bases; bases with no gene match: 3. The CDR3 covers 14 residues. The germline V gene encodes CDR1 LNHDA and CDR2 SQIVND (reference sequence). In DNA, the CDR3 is TGTGCCAGTAGTAGGGACAGGGGCCGCTATGGCTACACCTTC. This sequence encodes CASSRDRGRYGYTF.

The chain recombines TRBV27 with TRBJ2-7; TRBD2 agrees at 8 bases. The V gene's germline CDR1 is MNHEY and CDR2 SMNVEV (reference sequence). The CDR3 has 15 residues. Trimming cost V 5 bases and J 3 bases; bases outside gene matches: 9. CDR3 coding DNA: TGTGCCAGCAGTCAAACCGGGACTAGTTTCTACGAGCAGTACTTC. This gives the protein CASSQTGTSFYEQYF.

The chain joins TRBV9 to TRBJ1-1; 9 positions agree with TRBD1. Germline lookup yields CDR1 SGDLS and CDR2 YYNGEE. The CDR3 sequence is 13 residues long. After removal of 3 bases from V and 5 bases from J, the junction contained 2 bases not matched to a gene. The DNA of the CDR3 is TGTGCCAGCAGCGAGACAGGGGGGACTGAAGCTTTCTTT. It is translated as CASSETGGTEAFF.

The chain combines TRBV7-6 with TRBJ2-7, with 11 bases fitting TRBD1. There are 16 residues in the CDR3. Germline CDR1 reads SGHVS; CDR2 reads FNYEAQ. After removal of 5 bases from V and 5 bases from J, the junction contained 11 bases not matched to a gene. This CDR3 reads CASSPTGQGAAHEQYF. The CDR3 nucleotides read TGTGCCAGCAGCCCCACCGGACAGGGGGCGGCCCACGAGCAGTACTTC.

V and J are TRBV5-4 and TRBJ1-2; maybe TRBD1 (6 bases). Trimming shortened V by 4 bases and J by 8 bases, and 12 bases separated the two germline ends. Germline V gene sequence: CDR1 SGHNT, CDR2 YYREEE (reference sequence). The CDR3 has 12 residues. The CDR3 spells CASSVQGGGYTF. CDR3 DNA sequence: TGTGCCAGCAGCGTACAGGGTGGAGGCTACACCTTC.

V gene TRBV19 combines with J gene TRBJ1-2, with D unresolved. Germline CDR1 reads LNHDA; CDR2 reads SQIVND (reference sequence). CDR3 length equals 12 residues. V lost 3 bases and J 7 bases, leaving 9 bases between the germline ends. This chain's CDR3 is CASSIVSGGYTF. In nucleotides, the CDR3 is TGTGCCAGTAGTATTGTTTCGGGTGGCTACACCTTC.

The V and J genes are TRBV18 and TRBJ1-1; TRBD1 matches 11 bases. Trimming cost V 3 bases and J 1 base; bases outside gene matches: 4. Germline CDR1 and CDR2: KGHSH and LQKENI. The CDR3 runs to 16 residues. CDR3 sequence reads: CASSPGQGAWNTEAFF. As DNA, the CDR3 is TGTGCCAGCTCACCCGGACAGGGGGCATGGAACACTGAAGCTTTCTTT.